Sequencing of this T cell receptor beta chain was carried out in a study of T cells in women clearing cervical HPV infection. Across the study: With HLA typing for only a few women, HLA confounding remains possible.

As concerns this clone: With the read ending 3 residues before the CDR3 end, the germline J gene is used to fill in that end.

After removal of 6 bases from V and 4 bases from J, the junction contained 6 bases not matched to a gene. Germline V gene data show CDR1 as SGHTA and CDR2 as FQGTGA. CDR3 length: 14 amino acids. Libraries were prepared by immunoSEQ multiplex PCR; TCRdb keeps only in-frame clonotypes and omits some of them. The table lists roughly 28,000 clones. The chain employs TRBV7-3 and TRBJ1-3; 7 bases align to TRBD1. The receptor was isolated from a woman between 18 and 70 years old with a cervical HPV16 infection that either progressed to CIN3+ or cleared (not recorded which). The sample comprised blood buffy coat. CDR3 residues: CASSAGGAGNTIYF. The CDR3 DNA, read in part, is TGTGCCAGCAGTGCAGGGGGTGCCGGAAACACC.